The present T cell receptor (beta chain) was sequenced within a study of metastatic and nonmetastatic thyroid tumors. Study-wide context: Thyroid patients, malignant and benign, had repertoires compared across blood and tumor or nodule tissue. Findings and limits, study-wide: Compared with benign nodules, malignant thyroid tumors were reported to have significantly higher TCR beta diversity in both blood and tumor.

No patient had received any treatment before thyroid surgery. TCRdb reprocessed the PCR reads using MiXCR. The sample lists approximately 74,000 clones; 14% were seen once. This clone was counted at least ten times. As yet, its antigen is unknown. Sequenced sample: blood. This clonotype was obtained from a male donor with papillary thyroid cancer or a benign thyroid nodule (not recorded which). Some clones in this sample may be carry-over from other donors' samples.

CDR3 nucleotide sequence: TGTGCCAGCAGTGACTCGAGCGAGGGTACGAGCAATGAGCAGTTCTTC. Encoded protein: CASSDSSEGTSNEQFF. V gene TRBV6-4 combines with J gene TRBJ2-1, with D possibly being TRBD2 (5 bases). CDR1 and CDR2 (germline): MRHNA, SNTAGT. The CDR3 is made up of 16 amino acids. V dropped 0 bases and J dropped 6 bases, with 15 bases sitting between them.